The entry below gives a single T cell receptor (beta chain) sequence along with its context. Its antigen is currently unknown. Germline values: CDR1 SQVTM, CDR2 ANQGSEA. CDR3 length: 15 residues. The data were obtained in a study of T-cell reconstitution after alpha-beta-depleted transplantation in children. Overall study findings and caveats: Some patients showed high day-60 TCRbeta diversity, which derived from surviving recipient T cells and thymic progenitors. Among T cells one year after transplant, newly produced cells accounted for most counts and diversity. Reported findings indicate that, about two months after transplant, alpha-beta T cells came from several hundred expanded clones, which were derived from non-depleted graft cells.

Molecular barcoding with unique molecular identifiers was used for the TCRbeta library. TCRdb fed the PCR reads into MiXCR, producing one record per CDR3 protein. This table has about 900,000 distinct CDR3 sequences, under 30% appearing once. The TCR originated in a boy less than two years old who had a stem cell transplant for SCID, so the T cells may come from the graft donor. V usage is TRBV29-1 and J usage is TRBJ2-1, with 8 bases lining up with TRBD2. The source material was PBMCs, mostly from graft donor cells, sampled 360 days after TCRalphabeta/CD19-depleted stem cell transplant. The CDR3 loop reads CKGWAPEWREDEQFF. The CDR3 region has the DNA TGCAAAGGCTGGGCCCCAGAGTGGCGGGAGGATGAGCAGTTCTTC.